This TCR beta chain came from a study of breast tumors, draining lymph nodes, adjacent tissues. This CDR3 is built from 19 residues. Trimming cost V 4 bases and J 0 bases; bases outside gene matches: 14. Germline V CDR1 and CDR2: SGHTS, YDEGEE. Axillary draining lymph nodes of breast cancer patients supplied the node samples. Each CDR3 protein is one row after TCRdb ran MiXCR on the multiplex PCR reads. The sample carries more than 100,000 distinct CDR3 sequences, 20% to 25% recorded once. On this clonotype: What it binds is not known.

General study points: Tumor TCR diversity was below lymph nodes but above nontumor tissue. The lymph node origin of tumor T cells was framed as consistent with a hypothesis, not demonstrated.

This sequence was found in a female donor with breast cancer. Some clones in this sample may be carry-over from other donors' samples. The specimen sequenced was axillary lymph node tissue. The rearrangement joins TRBV5-8 to TRBJ2-2; 8 bases align to TRBD2. CDR3 amino acids: CASSLPRLAGPANTGELFF. The CDR3, as DNA: TGTGCCAGCAGCCTTCCTCGGCTAGCGGGCCCCGCGAACACCGGGGAGCTGTTTTTT.